This T cell receptor beta chain was captured by sequencing in a study of identical twins. This CDR3 region has 14 residues. Germline-derived CDR1 and CDR2 are LGHDT and YNNKEL (reference sequence). V was clipped by 4 bases and J by 6 bases; unmatched bases: 7. Each cDNA held unique molecular identifiers, and template switching gave it a universal primer site. TCRdb ran MiXCR on the 5' RACE reads and lists one entry per CDR3 protein. Altogether about 200,000 distinct CDR3 sequences are present, roughly 9.4% being singletons, with the ten largest covering roughly 5%. This clonotype was observed a handful of times. The target antigen is unknown. Overall study findings and caveats: It was out-of-frame TCR alpha sharing in monozygotic twins that models underestimated. The study found weaker excess twin sharing in beta out-of-frame sequences.

This chain connects TRBV3-1 to TRBJ2-7, with 9 bases lining up with TRBD1. Sequenced: memory (CD45RO+) T cells sorted from blood. The TCR sequence derives from a woman aged 18-30 years in good health. CDR3 nucleotide sequence: TGTGCCAGCAGCCCACAACAGGGGGCGAGCGAGCAGTACTTC. Translated, it gives CASSPQQGASEQYF.